The rows below give T cell receptor beta chains drawn from one sample of a study of blood T cell repertoires in COVID-19. Libraries were prepared by immunoSEQ multiplex PCR; TCRdb keeps only in-frame clonotypes and omits some of them. The table lists 140,000 or so clones, 88% of them singletons. The sample taken for sequencing was peripheral blood. These receptors were taken from a human donor with COVID-19, enrolled during active disease. The donor label of this sample is uncertain. Both conserved end residues are part of each CDR3. Fields, in order: CDR3 length, J gene, V gene, clone size, D gene, CDR3 protein, CDR3 DNA. The D gene is left open where the match is weak. The size entry is marked missing in some rows and otherwise reads once, few, many or a size class.

14 TRBJ2-1 TRBV29-1 NA NA CSVEYPLASHEQFF TGCAGCGTTGAGTATCCCCTAGCCTCCCATGAGCAGTTCTTC
14 TRBJ2-1 TRBV9 NA TRBD2 CASSVSGTSNEQFF TGTGCCAGCAGCGTCTCCGGGACTAGCAATGAGCAGTTCTTC
13 TRBJ2-3 TRBV6-5 NA NA CASRKQGADTQYF TGTGCCAGCAGAAAACAGGGAGCAGATACGCAGTATTTT
13 TRBJ1-2 TRBV27 NA NA CASSFAGNYGYTF TGTGCCAGCAGTTTCGCAGGGAACTATGGCTACACCTTC
14 TRBJ2-7 TRBV30 NA TRBD2 CAWSVAGGYDEQYF TGTGCCTGGAGTGTAGCGGGAGGGTACGACGAGCAGTACTTC
14 TRBJ1-2 TRBV3-1/TRBV3-2 once NA CASSQDTRRGGNTF TGTGCCAGCAGCCAAGATACGAGGAGGGGGGGCAACACCTTC
14 TRBJ1-2 TRBV6-5 NA TRBD1 CASSYRGQGPGYTF TGTGCCAGCAGTTACCGAGGACAGGGCCCTGGCTACACCTTC
14 TRBJ1-1 TRBV7-3 NA TRBD1 CASSRDRGDTEAFF TGTGCCAGCAGCCGTGACAGGGGGGACACTGAAGCTTTCTTT
17 TRBJ1-5 TRBV10-3 NA TRBD1 CAISEALGTGEDQPQHF TGTGCCATCAGTGAAGCACTAGGGACAGGGGAAGATCAGCCCCAGCATTTT
16 TRBJ1-2 TRBV24-1 once NA CATSDARRGDAYGYTF TGTGCCACCAGTGATGCCCGTCGGGGGGACGCCTATGGCTACACCTTC
14 TRBJ2-7 TRBV5-6 NA NA CASSLRRALYEQYF TGTGCCAGCAGCTTGCGGAGGGCCCTCTACGAGCAGTACTTC
16 TRBJ1-2 TRBV5-5 NA TRBD1 CASNKLGQGADYGYTF TGTGCCAGCAACAAACTCGGACAGGGGGCGGACTATGGCTACACCTTC
14 TRBJ2-3 TRBV6-5 NA TRBD1 CASSRGTGAHAQYF TGTGCCAGCAGCCGCGGGACAGGGGCGCACGCGCAGTATTTT
16 TRBJ1-2 TRBV4-1 NA TRBD1 CASSQVQGQRTTGYTF TGCGCCAGCAGCCAAGTTCAGGGACAGAGGACAACTGGCTACACCTTC
16 TRBJ2-1 TRBV4-1 NA NA CASSQDGSTGIPRQFF TGCGCCAGCAGCCAAGATGGCTCAACCGGGATCCCTCGACAGTTCTTC
14 TRBJ2-5 TRBV5-1 NA NA CASSNQGRQETQYF TGCGCCAGCAGTAATCAGGGTAGACAAGAGACCCAGTACTTC
14 TRBJ2-1 TRBV29-1 NA NA CSVAGLSFRNEQFF TGCAGCGTTGCTGGACTCAGTTTCAGGAATGAGCAGTTCTTC
13 TRBJ1-2 TRBV9 NA TRBD1 CASSAGDRDGYTF TGTGCCAGCAGCGCGGGGGACAGGGATGGCTACACCTTC
13 TRBJ1-1 TRBV2 NA NA CASRTGENTEAFF TGTGCCAGCAGGACAGGCGAGAACACTGAAGCTTTCTTT
14 TRBJ2-1 TRBV9 NA NA CASSVATPSLEQFF TGTGCCAGCAGCGTAGCTACCCCCTCTCTTGAGCAGTTCTTC
15 TRBJ1-4 TRBV6-2/TRBV6-3 NA NA CASSYSAQGGEKLFF TGTGCCAGCAGTTACTCGGCCCAGGGTGGTGAAAAACTGTTTTTT
16 TRBJ2-6 TRBV20-1 NA NA CSASLGFLSGANVLTF TGCAGTGCTAGTCTTGGCTTCCTCTCTGGGGCCAACGTCCTGACTTTC
17 TRBJ2-2 TRBV11-2 NA NA CASSYGLRHLNTGELFF TGTGCCAGCAGCTACGGACTACGACACCTAAACACCGGGGAGCTGTTTTTT
17 TRBJ2-1 TRBV7-9 NA TRBD1 CASTLGVDRGLGDEQFF TGTGCCAGCACTCTTGGCGTGGACAGGGGGTTAGGGGATGAGCAGTTCTTC
15 TRBJ1-5 TRBV28 few NA CASSLNPVNDQPQHF TGTGCCAGCAGTTTAAACCCAGTCAACGATCAGCCCCAGCATTTT
17 TRBJ2-5 TRBV4-2 NA NA CASSQEGAGVGGETQYF TGTGCCAGCAGCCAAGAAGGCGCAGGGGTTGGGGGAGAGACCCAGTACTTC
14 TRBJ1-3 TRBV29-1 NA NA CSVEDSRAGNTIYF TGCAGCGTTGAAGACAGCAGGGCCGGAAACACCATATATTTT
15 TRBJ1-1 TRBV19 once TRBD1 CASSITGGAGTEAFF TGTGCCAGTAGTATCACAGGGGGCGCCGGCACTGAAGCTTTCTTT
17 TRBJ1-4 TRBV5-1 NA NA CASSLNAVGGLNEKLFF TGCGCCAGCAGCTTGAATGCAGTCGGGGGGCTGAACGAAAAACTGTTTTTT
13 TRBJ1-6 TRBV2 NA TRBD1 CASRTGGESPLHF TGTGCCAGCAGGACAGGGGGCGAATCACCCCTCCACTTT